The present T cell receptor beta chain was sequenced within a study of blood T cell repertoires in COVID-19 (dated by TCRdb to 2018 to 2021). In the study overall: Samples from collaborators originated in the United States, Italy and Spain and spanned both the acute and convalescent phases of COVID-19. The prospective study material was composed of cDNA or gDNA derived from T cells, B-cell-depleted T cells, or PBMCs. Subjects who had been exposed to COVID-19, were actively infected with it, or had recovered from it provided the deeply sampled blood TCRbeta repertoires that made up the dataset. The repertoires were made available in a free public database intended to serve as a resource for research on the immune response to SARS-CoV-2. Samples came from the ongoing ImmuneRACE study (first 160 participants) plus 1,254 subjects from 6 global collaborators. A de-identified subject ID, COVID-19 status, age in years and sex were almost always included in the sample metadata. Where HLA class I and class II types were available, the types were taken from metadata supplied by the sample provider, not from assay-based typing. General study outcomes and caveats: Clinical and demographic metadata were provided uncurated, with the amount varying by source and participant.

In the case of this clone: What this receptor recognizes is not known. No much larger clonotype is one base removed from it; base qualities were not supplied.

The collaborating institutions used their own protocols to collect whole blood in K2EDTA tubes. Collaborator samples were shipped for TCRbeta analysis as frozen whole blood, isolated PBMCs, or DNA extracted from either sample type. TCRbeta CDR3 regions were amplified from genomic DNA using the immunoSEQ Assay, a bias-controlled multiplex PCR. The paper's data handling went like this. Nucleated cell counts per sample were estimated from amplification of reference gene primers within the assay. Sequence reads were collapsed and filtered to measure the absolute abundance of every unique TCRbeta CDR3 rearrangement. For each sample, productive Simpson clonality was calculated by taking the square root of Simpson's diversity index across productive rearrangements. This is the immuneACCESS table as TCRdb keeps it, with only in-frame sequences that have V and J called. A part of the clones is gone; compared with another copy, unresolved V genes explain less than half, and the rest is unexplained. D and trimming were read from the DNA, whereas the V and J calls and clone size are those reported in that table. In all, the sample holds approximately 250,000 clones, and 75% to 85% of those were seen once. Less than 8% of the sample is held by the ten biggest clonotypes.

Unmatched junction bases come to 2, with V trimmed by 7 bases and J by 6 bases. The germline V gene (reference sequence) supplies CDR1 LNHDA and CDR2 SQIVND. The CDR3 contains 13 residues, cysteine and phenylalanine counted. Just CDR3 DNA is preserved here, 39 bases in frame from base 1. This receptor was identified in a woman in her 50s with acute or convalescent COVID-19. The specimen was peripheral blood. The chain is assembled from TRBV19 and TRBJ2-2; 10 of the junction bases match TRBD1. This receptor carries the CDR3 CASMGQGSGELFF. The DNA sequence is TGTGCCAGTATGGGACAGGGGTCCGGGGAGCTGTTTTTT.